This T cell receptor beta chain was profiled in a study of cytomegalovirus exposure and HLA in healthy donors. Use of 60 Vbeta and 13 Jbeta primers characterized the PCR. Generated by immunoSEQ multiplex PCR, the TCRdb table keeps only in-frame clones and is missing some. The sample records 140,000 to 150,000 clones, about 74% being singletons. V was clipped by 8 bases and J by 0 bases, with 11 bases between them. Germline CDR1 SGDLS, CDR2 YYNGEE. CDR3 length: 13 residues. The sequence was obtained from a woman between 40 and 55 years old in good health and CMV-seronegative. The sequenced material came from PBMCs. The chain combines TRBV9 with TRBJ1-1; a possible D gene is TRBD1 (6 bases). CDR3 residues: CASGQLMNTEAFF. The CDR3 bases are TGTGCCAGTGGACAGTTAATGAACACTGAAGCTTTCTTT.